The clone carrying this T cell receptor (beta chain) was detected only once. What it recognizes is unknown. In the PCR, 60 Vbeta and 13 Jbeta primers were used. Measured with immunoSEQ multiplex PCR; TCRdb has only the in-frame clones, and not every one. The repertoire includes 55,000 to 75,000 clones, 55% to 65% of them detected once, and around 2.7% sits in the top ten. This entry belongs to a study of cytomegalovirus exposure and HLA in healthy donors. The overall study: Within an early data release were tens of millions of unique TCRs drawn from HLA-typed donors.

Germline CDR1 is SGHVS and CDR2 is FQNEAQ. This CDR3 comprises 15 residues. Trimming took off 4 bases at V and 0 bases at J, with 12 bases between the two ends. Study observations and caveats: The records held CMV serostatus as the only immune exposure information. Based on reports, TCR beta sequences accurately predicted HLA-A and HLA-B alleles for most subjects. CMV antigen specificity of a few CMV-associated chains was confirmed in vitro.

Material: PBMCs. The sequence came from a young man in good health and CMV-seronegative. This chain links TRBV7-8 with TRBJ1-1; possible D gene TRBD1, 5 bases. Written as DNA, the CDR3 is TGTGCCAGCAGCTCCCGACAGCTCATGAACACTGAAGCTTTCTTT. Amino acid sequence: CASSSRQLMNTEAFF.